The entry that follows covers one TCR beta chain sequence. The source of the sample is a study of cytomegalovirus exposure and HLA in healthy donors. This CDR3 region has 15 residues. The germline CDR1 and CDR2 sequences are LGHNA and YSLEER. V lost 4 bases and J lost 2; bases outside the gene matches: 7. Primers for the PCR totalled 60 Vbeta and 13 Jbeta. Libraries were prepared by immunoSEQ multiplex PCR; TCRdb keeps only in-frame clonotypes and omits some of them. The repertoire holds fewer than 130,000 clones, with less than 85% as singletons. Sequenced input: PBMCs. The source is a man aged 25 to 40 in good health and CMV-seropositive. The rearrangement links TRBV4-3 to TRBJ2-7; 8 positions agree with TRBD1. CDR3 DNA sequence: TGCGCCAGCAGCCCAGAGACAGGGGCCACCTACGAGCAGTACTTC. Translation: CASSPETGATYEQYF.